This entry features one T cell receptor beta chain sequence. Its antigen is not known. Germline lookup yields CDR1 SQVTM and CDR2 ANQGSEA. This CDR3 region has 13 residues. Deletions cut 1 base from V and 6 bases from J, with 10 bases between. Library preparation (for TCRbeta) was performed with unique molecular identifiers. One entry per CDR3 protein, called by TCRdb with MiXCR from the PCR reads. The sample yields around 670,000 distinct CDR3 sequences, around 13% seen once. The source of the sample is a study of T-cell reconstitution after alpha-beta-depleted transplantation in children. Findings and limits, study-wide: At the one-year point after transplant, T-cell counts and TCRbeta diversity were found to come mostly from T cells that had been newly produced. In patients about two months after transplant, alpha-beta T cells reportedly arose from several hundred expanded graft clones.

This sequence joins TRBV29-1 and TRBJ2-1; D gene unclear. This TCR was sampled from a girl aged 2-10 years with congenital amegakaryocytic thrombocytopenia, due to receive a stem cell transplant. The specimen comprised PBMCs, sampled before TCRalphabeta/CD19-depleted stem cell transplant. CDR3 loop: CSVEVPDANEQFF. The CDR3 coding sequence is TGCAGCGTTGAAGTCCCGGACGCCAATGAGCAGTTCTTC.